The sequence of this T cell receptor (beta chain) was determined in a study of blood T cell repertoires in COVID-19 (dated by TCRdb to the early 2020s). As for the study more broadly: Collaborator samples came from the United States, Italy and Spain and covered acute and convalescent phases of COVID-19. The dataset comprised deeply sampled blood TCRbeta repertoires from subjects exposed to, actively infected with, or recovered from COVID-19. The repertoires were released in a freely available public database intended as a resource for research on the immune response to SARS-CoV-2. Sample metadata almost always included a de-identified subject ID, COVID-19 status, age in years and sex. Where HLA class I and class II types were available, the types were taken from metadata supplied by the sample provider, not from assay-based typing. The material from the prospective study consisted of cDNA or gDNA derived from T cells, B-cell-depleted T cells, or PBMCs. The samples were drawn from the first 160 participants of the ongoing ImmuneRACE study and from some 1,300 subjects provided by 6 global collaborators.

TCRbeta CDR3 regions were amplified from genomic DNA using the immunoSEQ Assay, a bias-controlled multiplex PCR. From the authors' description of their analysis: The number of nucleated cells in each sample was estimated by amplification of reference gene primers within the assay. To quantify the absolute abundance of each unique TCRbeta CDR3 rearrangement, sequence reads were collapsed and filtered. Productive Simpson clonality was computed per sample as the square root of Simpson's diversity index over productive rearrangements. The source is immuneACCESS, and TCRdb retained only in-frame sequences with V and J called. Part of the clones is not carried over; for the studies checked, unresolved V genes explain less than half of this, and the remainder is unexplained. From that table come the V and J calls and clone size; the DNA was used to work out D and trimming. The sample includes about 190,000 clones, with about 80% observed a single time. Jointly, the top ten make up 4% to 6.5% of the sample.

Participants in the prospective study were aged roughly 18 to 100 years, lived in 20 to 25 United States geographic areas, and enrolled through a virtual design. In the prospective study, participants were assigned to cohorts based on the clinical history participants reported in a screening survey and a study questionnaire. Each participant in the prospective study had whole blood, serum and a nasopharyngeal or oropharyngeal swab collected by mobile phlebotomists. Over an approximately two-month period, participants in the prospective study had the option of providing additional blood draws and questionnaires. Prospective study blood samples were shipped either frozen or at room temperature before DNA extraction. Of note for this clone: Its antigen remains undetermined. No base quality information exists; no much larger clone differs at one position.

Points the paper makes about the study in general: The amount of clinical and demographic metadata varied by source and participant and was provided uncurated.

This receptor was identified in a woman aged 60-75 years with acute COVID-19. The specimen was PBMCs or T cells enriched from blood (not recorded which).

The nucleotides read TGCGCCAGCAGCTTGGATGCGAATTCACCCCTCCACTTT. Its protein reads: CASSLDANSPLHF. The chain is made from TRBV5-1 and TRBJ1-6, with the D gene too uncertain to name. The CDR3 starts with the cysteine, ends with the phenylalanine, and has 13 residues. The sequence is cut down to CDR3 DNA, 39 bases in frame from base 1. Sequences SGHRS (CDR1) and YFSETQ (CDR2) are obtained from the germline V gene. V is pared back by 0 bases and J by 7 bases, with 5 bases lying between the germline termini. The full variable domain, with segments outside the CDR3 supplied by the reference TRBV5-1 and TRBJ1-6 proteins, appears as KAGVTQTPRYLIKTRGQQVTLSCSPISGHRSVSWYQQTPGQGLQFLFEYFSETQRNKGNFPGRFSGRQFSNSRSEMNVSTLELGDSALYLCASSLDANSPLHFGNGTRLTVT.